This T cell receptor beta chain stems from a study of chemoradiotherapy in HPV16-positive cancers. Findings and limits, study-wide: During treatment, candidate HPV-specific clones and E7-related motifs expanded in tumor. HPV-specific T cells were functionally defined from only two HPV16-positive patients.

As to this clone: Its antigen is unidentified.

Only in-frame clones appear in the TCRdb table, and some are missing; sequencing was by immunoSEQ multiplex PCR. The sample shows 12,000 or so clones, around 78% of them seen only once. CDR1 is SGHNT and CDR2 is YENEEA in the germline V gene. V was shortened by 2 bases and J by 2 bases, with 6 bases between the two germline ends. The CDR3 spans 13 residues. Repertoires were sampled repeatedly during chemoradiotherapy. This chain links TRBV11-3 with TRBJ1-1; D remains unclear. Collection of the sample occurred from a patient who underwent chemoradiotherapy. This sequence was found in a human donor with HPV-associated anogenital cancer. Here the CDR3 reads CASSLRLNTEAFF. CDR3 DNA: TGTGCCAGCAGCTTACGACTAAACACTGAAGCTTTCTTT.